This T cell receptor (beta chain) was obtained from a study of T cell responses to AZD1222 COVID-19 vaccine. Clones were read by immunoSEQ multiplex PCR, and TCRdb kept only the in-frame ones, dropping some. The sample includes around 140,000 clones, 88% of them seen just once. This clone was picked up a small number of times. The V end lost 3 bases, the J end lost 5 bases, and 14 bases lay between the germline ends. Looked up from germline, CDR1 is MDHEN and CDR2 is SYDVKM. The CDR3 consists of 14 residues. The sequence was obtained from an adult who received the MenACWY meningococcal vaccine as a control. The chain combines TRBV28 with TRBJ2-7, with D unclear. Sample: peripheral blood, taken 28 days after the second dose of the MenACWY control vaccine. CDR3 in amino acids: CASSFRVGLHEQYF. The CDR3 nucleotides read TGTGCCAGCAGTTTCCGGGTGGGTCTCCACGAGCAGTACTTC.